The clone carrying this TCR beta chain was seen a handful of times. Trimming cost V 10 bases and J 4 bases, with 16 bases left between them. This CDR3 comprises 13 residues. Per the germline V gene, CDR1 is MNHNS and CDR2 is SASEGT. This entry belongs to a study of shared T cell receptors in the human thymus. Profiling relied on immunoSEQ multiplex PCR, and the TCRdb table lists in-frame clones only, not all of them. This sample carries about 500,000 clones, around 82% of them seen once, and the ten largest clones take around 0.013%. These data also formed part of another study, on human thymus T cells. According to that study: Thymic resections from corrective heart surgery supplied the tissue.

This chain joins TRBV6-1 and TRBJ1-2; TRBD1 is a possible D gene (6 bases). This TCR was recovered from a boy under two years old with a congenital heart defect. Material: thymocytes. The CDR3 bases are TGTGCCACTCGCCCGGGGGGCTCCTATGGCTACACCTTC. Protein sequence: CATRPGGSYGYTF.